The source of this T cell receptor (beta chain) is a study of T cell clones after liver transplantation. Findings of the study overall: These preliminary findings come from unstandardized post-transplant sampling times.

On this clone: Antigen: not known.

Here immunoSEQ multiplex PCR was the method, and the copy in TCRdb shows in-frame clones only, minus some. The table shows fewer than 15,000 clones, with roughly 69% occurring only once. This CDR3 has 15 residues. Germline CDR1 reads MNHEY; CDR2 reads SVGAGI. V was shortened by 4 bases and J by 11 bases, with 18 bases between the two germline ends. The specimen comprised CD8+ T cells from blood, sampled at the 22-month timepoint. The source is a human patient who received a liver transplant. Some T cells may possibly be graft donor cells. V gene TRBV6-5 combines with J gene TRBJ1-6; the D gene is possibly TRBD1 (6 bases). The CDR3 region has the DNA TGTGCCAGCAGTTTGTCGGTGGGGGGCTCGGCACCCCTCCACTTT. Translated: CASSLSVGGSAPLHF.